One and the same sample provided the 22 T cell receptor beta chains below, sequenced in a study of blood T cell repertoires in COVID-19. TCRdb's table, derived via immunoSEQ multiplex PCR, lists solely in-frame clones and lacks some. This repertoire shows about 260,000 clones, 84% found once; its top ten account for approximately 1.5%. Sequencing was carried out using peripheral blood. These TCRs come from a woman between 40 and 55 years old who had recovered from COVID-19.

This rearrangement joins TRBV28 to TRBJ1-5; D perhaps matches TRBD1 (6 bases). V shed 9 bases and J shed 3 bases, with 24 bases lying between them. The CDR3 runs to 17 residues. From germline, CDR1 is MDHEN and CDR2 SYDVKM. The CDR3 DNA reads as TGTGCCAGTACCCCTCATGGGGGCCCAGTATTCAATCAGCCCCAGCATTTT. As protein: CASTPHGGPVFNQPQHF. Drawing the rest from reference TRBV28 and TRBJ1-5, the complete variable domain is DVKVTQSSRYLVKRTGEKVFLECVQDMDHENMFWYRQDPGLGLRLIYFSYDVKMKEKGDIPEGYSVSREKKERFSLILESASTNQTSMYLCASTPHGGPVFNQPQHFGDGTRLSIL.

J is TRBJ1-5 and V is TRBV6-5, with D perhaps TRBD1 (5 bases). The V end lost 6 bases, the J end lost 0 bases, and 12 bases lay between the germline ends. The CDR3 runs 15 residues. From germline, CDR1 is MNHEY and CDR2 SVGAGI. CDR3 sequence reads: CASSRQYYSNQPQHF. CDR3 coding DNA: TGTGCCAGCAGCCGACAGTATTATAGCAATCAGCCCCAGCATTTT.

This clone was seen once. The CDR3 region is CASSLAARGQPQHF. CDR3 coding DNA: TGTGCCAGCAGCTTAGCGGCCAGAGGACAGCCCCAGCATTTT. The gene calls are TRBV7-2 and TRBJ1-5; no clear D. The germline V and J ends were trimmed by 0 bases and 7 bases, with 10 bases remaining between them. The CDR3 covers 14 residues. The germline V gene has CDR1 SGHTA and CDR2 FQGNSA.

The V gene is TRBV20-1, the J gene TRBJ2-3; 7 nucleotides match TRBD2. After removal of 3 bases from V and 2 bases from J, the junction contained 8 bases not matched to a gene. Germline lookup yields CDR1 DFQATT and CDR2 SNEGSKA (reference sequence). The CDR3 extends over 15 amino acids. Written as DNA, the CDR3 is TGCAGTGCTAGTGATGTCGGGGGGAACACAGATACGCAGTATTTT. It codes for CSASDVGGNTDTQYF.

The chain is built from TRBV28 and TRBJ1-4; D gene unclear. The CDR3 spans 14 residues. V lost 5 bases and J lost 8, with 15 bases in between. Germline loops: CDR1 MDHEN, CDR2 SYDVKM. The CDR3 protein is CASSPNELPEKLFF. The CDR3, as DNA: TGTGCCAGCAGTCCCAATGAGTTACCCGAAAAACTGTTTTTT.

This chain uses TRBV24-1 with TRBJ2-3; a possible D gene is TRBD2 (5 bases). Germline lookup yields CDR1 KGHDR and CDR2 SFDVKD. CDR3 size: 16 residues. Trimming removed 3 bases at V and 5 bases at J, with 17 bases between. The CDR3 loop is CATSDRGLATRDTQYF. CDR3 DNA sequence: TGTGCCACCAGTGATCGAGGGCTAGCTACACGAGATACGCAGTATTTT.

A single count supports this clone. The chain carries TRBV5-5 and TRBJ2-3, with 13 nucleotides matching TRBD2. Trimming cost V 4 bases and J 4 bases; bases outside gene matches: 12. This CDR3 is built from 18 residues. Germline V gives CDR1 SGHKS, CDR2 YYEKEE (reference sequence). CDR3 protein: CASSISPGTSGVADTQYF. The CDR3 coding sequence is TGTGCCAGCAGCATCTCCCCCGGGACTAGCGGGGTCGCAGATACGCAGTATTTT.

The chain carries TRBV5-4 and TRBJ2-1; 7 positions agree with TRBD1. V lost 5 bases to trimming and J lost 9 bases; unmatched junction nucleotides: 17. Germline CDR1 reads SGHNT; CDR2 reads YYREEE (reference sequence). The CDR3 sequence is 16 residues long. CDR3 residues: CASRLSRTGVFGEQFF. The CDR3 region has the DNA TGTGCCAGCAGACTGTCCAGGACAGGTGTATTTGGTGAGCAGTTCTTC.

This chain connects TRBV2 to TRBJ2-2; 7 nucleotides line up with TRBD1. Looked up from germline, CDR1 is SNHLY and CDR2 is FYNNEI. The V segment lost 6 bases and the J segment 3 bases; nucleotides outside the gene matches: 7. This CDR3 is 15 amino acids long. CDR3 DNA sequence: TGTGCCAGCAGGGCCGACAGGGTTGACACCGGGGAGCTGTTTTTT. It translates to CASRADRVDTGELFF.

The chain combines TRBV30 with TRBJ1-2; D might be TRBD1 (6 bases). V shed 3 bases and J shed 4 bases, with 12 bases lying between them. CDR3 length: 13 residues. Germline values: CDR1 GTSNPN, CDR2 SVGIG (reference sequence). The CDR3 DNA is TGTGCCTGGAGGGGGGGGCCGGGCTATGGCTACACCTTC. Its translation: CAWRGGPGYGYTF.

The genes are TRBV10-3 and TRBJ2-7; possible D gene TRBD1, 6 bases. V was pared by 1 base and J by 2 bases, with 12 bases between. This CDR3 region has 15 residues. Germline-derived CDR1 and CDR2 are ENHRY and SYGVKD. In nucleotides, the CDR3 is TGTGCCATCAGTGAGTTAGGGGGTCCTACCTACGAGCAGTACTTC. Protein sequence: CAISELGGPTYEQYF.

This chain connects TRBV28 to TRBJ2-7; possibly TRBD2 for D (5 bases). CDR1 MDHEN and CDR2 SYDVKM come from the germline V gene. This CDR3 is 12 amino acids long. Trimming removed 5 bases at V and 1 base at J, with 6 bases between. CDR3 in DNA: TGTGCCAGCAGTGAGCGGTCCTACGAGCAGTACTTC. It is translated as CASSERSYEQYF.

This clone was counted only a few times. This chain links TRBV15 with TRBJ1-1; D remains unclear. The CDR3 runs 13 residues. Germline lookup yields CDR1 LNHNV and CDR2 YYDKDF (reference sequence). The ends were cut back, 5 bases at V and 5 bases at J, with 12 bases in the middle. The CDR3 protein is CATSPFGGTEAFF. DNA for the CDR3: TGTGCCACCAGCCCCTTCGGAGGGACTGAAGCTTTCTTT.

This sequence joins TRBV30 and TRBJ2-7; a possible D gene is TRBD2 (5 bases). CDR1 and CDR2 from the germline V gene are GTSNPN and SVGIG (reference sequence). V gave up 2 bases and J gave up 0 bases, with 8 bases separating them. The CDR3 runs 13 residues. The CDR3 loop is CAWSRADSYEQYF. The CDR3 nucleotides are TGTGCCTGGAGTAGAGCGGACTCCTACGAGCAGTACTTC.

The CDR3 loop reads CASSQGEGGQYF. The CDR3 DNA reads as TGTGCCAGCAGCCAAGGGGAGGGGGGGCAGTACTTC. V gene TRBV3-1 (or the pseudogene TRBV3-2) combines with J gene TRBJ2-7; possible D gene TRBD2, 7 bases. The germline gives CDR1 LGHDT, CDR2 YNNKEL (reference sequence). The V end was cut by 1 base, the J end by 9 bases, with 10 bases between. CDR3 size: 12 residues.

The rearrangement uses TRBV5-1 and TRBJ2-5; 7 nucleotides agree with TRBD1. After removal of 0 bases from V and 3 bases from J, the junction contained 5 bases not matched to a gene. This CDR3 comprises 15 residues. The germline V gene has CDR1 SGHRS and CDR2 YFSETQ. CDR3 bases: TGCGCCAGCAGCTTGGGTGACAGGGTAAAAGAGACCCAGTACTTC. It translates to CASSLGDRVKETQYF.

This chain connects TRBV11-1 to TRBJ1-4, with 12 nucleotides matching TRBD1. Germline V gene lookup returns CDR1 SGHAT and CDR2 FQDESV (reference sequence). V lost 2 bases and J lost 8; bases outside the gene matches: 3. This CDR3 is 15 amino acids long. CDR3 in amino acids: CASSLFGTGGEKLFF. CDR3 sequence (DNA): TGTGCCAGCAGCTTATTCGGGACAGGGGGCGAAAAACTGTTTTTT.

This chain connects TRBV27 to TRBJ2-7, with a possible D match to TRBD1 (6 bases). Germline lookup yields CDR1 MNHEY and CDR2 SMNVEV (reference sequence). The CDR3 runs 13 residues. V was clipped by 3 bases and J by 7 bases, with 13 bases between them. The CDR3 DNA is TGTGCCAGCAGTTTTAACCGAGGGGGTGAGCAGTACTTC. This encodes CASSFNRGGEQYF.

The V and J genes are TRBV28 and TRBJ2-3; D may be TRBD2 (7 bases). There are 13 residues in the CDR3. Germline lookup yields CDR1 MDHEN and CDR2 SYDVKM. V dropped 6 bases and J dropped 6 bases, with 13 bases sitting between them. This chain's CDR3 is CASSEGGKDTQYF. The CDR3 bases are TGTGCCAGCAGCGAGGGGGGGAAGGATACGCAGTATTTT. The complete variable domain, with remaining parts taken from reference TRBV28 and TRBJ2-3, reads DVKVTQSSRYLVKRTGEKVFLECVQDMDHENMFWYRQDPGLGLRLIYFSYDVKMKEKGDIPEGYSVSREKKERFSLILESASTNQTSMYLCASSEGGKDTQYFGPGTRLTVL.

This clone was seen more than once but under ten times. The chain is built from TRBV10-3 and TRBJ2-5, with D possibly matching TRBD2 (6 bases). Germline V gene sequence: CDR1 ENHRY, CDR2 SYGVKD. The CDR3 runs to 13 residues. The V and J ends lost 6 bases and 2 bases respectively, with 10 bases between them. For the CDR3, the DNA is TGTGCCATCAGCCTCCGGGAGCAAGAGACCCAGTACTTC. It translates to CAISLREQETQYF.

The genes are TRBV7-7 and TRBJ2-2; 13 bases line up with TRBD2. Germline CDR1 and CDR2: SSHAT and FNYEAQ (reference sequence). Unmatched junction bases numbered 4, after V lost 4 bases and J lost 8 bases. This CDR3 contains 15 residues. CDR3 sequence reads: CASSYGTSGVGELFF. CDR3 sequence (DNA): TGTGCCAGCAGCTACGGGACTAGCGGGGTAGGGGAGCTGTTTTTT.

The chain joins TRBV29-1 to TRBJ2-3, with a weak D call TRBD2 (5 bases). CDR1 and CDR2 from the germline V gene are SQVTM and ANQGSEA. The CDR3 extends over 14 amino acids. V gave up 5 bases and J gave up 0 bases, with 12 bases separating them. The CDR3 here is CSVRRVTSTDTQYF. CDR3 bases: TGCAGCGTTCGGCGGGTTACTAGCACAGATACGCAGTATTTT.